The 3 T cell receptor beta chains in this list originate from one sample, sequenced in a study of Ad26.COV2.S vaccination and SARS-CoV-2 variants. The method was immunoSEQ multiplex PCR; TCRdb's version includes in-frame clones alone and lacks a portion of them. The sample consists of over 300,000 clones, approximately 83% of them appearing once. This sample's treatment: 15 to 20 received Ad26.COV2.S at low or high dose, single or two shots; 5 received placebo; per-sample allocation not given. At day 63 after the first vaccine or placebo injection, samples were drawn. Sequences were derived from peripheral blood, sampled in a trial of Ad26.COV2.S vaccine versus placebo. All receptors come from a person aged 18 to 65 who received the Ad26.COV2.S COVID-19 vaccine or a placebo.

This clone was detected a few times. This CDR3 is also generated by other DNA sequences in the sample. This sequence joins TRBV3-1 (or the pseudogene TRBV3-2) and TRBJ1-1; unclear D gene. Per the germline V gene, CDR1 is LGHDT and CDR2 is YNNKEL (reference sequence). The CDR3 is 13 amino acids. The V gene lost 5 bases and the J gene lost 0 bases, with 7 bases spanning the gap. CDR3: CASSSSLNTEAFF. The CDR3 DNA reads TGTGCCAGCAGCTCCAGCTTGAACACTGAAGCTTTCTTT.

V usage is TRBV2 and J usage is TRBJ2-1, with 10 bases identical to TRBD2. Unmatched junction bases numbered 11, after V lost 5 bases and J lost 7 bases. The CDR3 length is 16 residues. Germline V gene data show CDR1 as SNHLY and CDR2 as FYNNEI. The CDR3 DNA is TGTGCCAGCAGTTGGAGCGGGAGGGAAGTTCGAAATGAGCAGTTCTTC. The encoded protein is CASSWSGREVRNEQFF.

The chain joins TRBV3-1 (or the pseudogene TRBV3-2) to TRBJ2-4; D call uncertain. Germline lookup yields CDR1 LGHDT and CDR2 YNNKEL (reference sequence). The CDR3 consists of 14 residues. Between the trimmed V and J ends, which lost 4 bases and 0 bases, there was a span of 7 bases. CDR3 in amino acids: CASSPALAKNIQYF. The CDR3 nucleotides are TGTGCCAGCAGCCCCGCCCTAGCCAAAAACATTCAGTACTTC.